The 14 T cell receptor beta chains below were found in one sample sequenced in a study of tumor-infiltrating lymphocytes in oesophageal squamous cell carcinoma. TCRdb reprocessed the PCR reads with MiXCR, giving one entry per CDR3 protein. The table includes around 12,000 distinct CDR3 sequences, roughly 51% detected once. The sample taken for sequencing was blood. These TCRs come from a female donor with esophageal squamous cell carcinoma.

The CDR3 region is CASSFGLAGVGEQFF. CDR3 DNA: TGTGCCAGCAGCTTCGGACTAGCGGGAGTTGGTGAGCAGTTCTTC. The chain employs TRBV5-6 and TRBJ2-1, with 13 bases fitting TRBD2. The length of the CDR3 is 15 residues. Germline-derived CDR1 and CDR2 are SGHDT and YYEEEE. V shed 2 bases and J 9 bases; nucleotides not matched to a gene: 5.

This clonotype occurred a few times. CDR3 protein: CASSLGHNNEQFF. CDR3 in DNA: TGTGCCAGCAGCTTGGGACATAACAATGAGCAGTTCTTC. The rearrangement links TRBV7-6 to TRBJ2-5, with TRBD1 as a possible D gene (6 bases). The end of the DNA is better explained by TRBJ2-1, so the J call may be wrong. The CDR3 contains 13 residues. Germline values: CDR1 SGHVS, CDR2 FNYEAQ.

This clonotype has just one count. The chain has TRBV7-9 and TRBJ2-1, with D perhaps assigned TRBD1 or TRBD2 (7 bases each). The CDR3 has 13 residues. V lost 5 bases, J lost 5 bases, and 10 bases lay in between. The germline gives CDR1 SEHNR, CDR2 FQNEAQ (reference sequence). The CDR3 region has the DNA TGTGCCAGCAGCCAGGGGGGGAACAATGAGCAGTTCTTC. Encoded protein: CASSQGGNNEQFF.

This chain uses TRBV28 with TRBJ2-1, with 9 bases identical to TRBD1. Germline loops: CDR1 MDHEN, CDR2 SYDVKM. This CDR3 contains 17 residues. V shed 6 bases, J shed 8 bases, and the junction held 17 bases outside the gene matches. CDR3 sequence (DNA): TGTGCCAGCAGCCCAAGTCTCCGGGACAGGGAGAGGGATGAGCAGTTCTTC. This translates into CASSPSLRDRERDEQFF.

This clonotype came up many times. CDR3 nucleotides: TGTGCCATCAGTGACCCTAGCGGGAGGGCGGACAATGAGCAGTACTTC. Protein: CAISDPSGRADNEQYF. The genes are TRBV10-3 and TRBJ2-5; TRBD2 matches 12 bases. Trimming removed 3 bases from V and 11 bases from J; junction bases left unmatched: 13. The CDR3 contains 16 residues. The V gene's germline CDR1 is ENHRY and CDR2 SYGVKD.

As regards this clonotype: It is likely a read error, because the conserved phenylalanine at the end of the CDR3 is missing. No DNA is shown, since the ends of the CDR3 on it are uncertain; the CDR3 is the one TCRdb lists. This rearrangement joins TRBV7-6 to TRBJ2-5; TRBD2 is taken as the D call from the table, unchecked against the DNA. The CDR3 has 16 residues if both end residues are counted. Per the germline V gene, CDR1 is SGHVS and CDR2 is FNYEAQ. CDR3 region: CASSSDIDNLPLHFGN.

Concerning this clonotype: The conserved phenylalanine or tryptophan normally closing the CDR3 is absent here, so this likely arose from a read error. The limits of the CDR3 on the DNA are not certain, so only TCRdb's listed CDR3 is given. The rearrangement joins TRBV7-3 to TRBJ2-1; the table gives TRBD1 as D, unverified against the DNA. CDR1 is SGHTA, CDR2 FQGTGA, per germline. The CDR3 contains 15 residues when both ends are counted. This chain's CDR3 is CASSLSGGYGYTFGS.

The chain couples TRBV7-3 to TRBJ2-1; 8 bases are a match to TRBD2. The CDR3 is 15 amino acids. The J segment lost 3 bases and the V segment lost 5 bases, leaving 6 bases of the junction unmatched. Germline CDR1 SGHTA, CDR2 FQGTGA. The CDR3 DNA is TGTGCCAGCAGCCCACGACTAGCGTTCTACAATGAGCAGTTCTTC. It is translated as CASSPRLAFYNEQFF. The full variable domain, with the rest looked up from reference TRBV7-3 and TRBJ2-1, is GAGVSQTPSNKVTEKGKYVELRCDPISGHTALYWYRQSLGQGPEFLIYFQGTGAADDSGLPNDRFFAVRPEGSVSTLKIQRTERGDSAVYLCASSPRLAFYNEQFFGPGTRLTVL.

The rearrangement links TRBV6-5 to TRBJ1-1; a weak D match, TRBD1 (6 bases). CDR3 length: 17 amino acids. Germline V lookup: CDR1 MNHEY, CDR2 SVGAGI. Between the trimmed V and J ends, which lost 0 bases and 4 bases, there was a span of 18 bases. The CDR3: CASSYSKSGVGSTEAFF. CDR3 DNA: TGTGCCAGCAGTTACTCGAAATCAGGGGTCGGATCCACTGAAGCTTTCTTT.

The chain joins TRBV7-3 to TRBJ2-3; 7 bases agree with TRBD1. TRBJ2-1 explains the end of the DNA better; the J call may be wrong. CDR3 length: 16 amino acids. CDR1 and CDR2 from the germline V gene are SGHTA and FQGTGA. The CDR3 DNA sequence: TGTGCCAGCAGCTTATCCCCCTTGACAGGGCTTCGGGAGCAGTTCTTC. This translates into CASSLSPLTGLREQFF.

This clonotype was observed a few times. This rearrangement joins TRBV6-1 to TRBJ2-7, with 11 bases matching TRBD2. The J call is uncertain, as TRBJ2-1 better fits the DNA end. The CDR3 runs to 15 residues. Germline CDR1 MNHNS, CDR2 SASEGT. The CDR3: CASRLTSGGYNEQFF. The CDR3 bases are TGTGCCAGCAGACTTACTAGCGGGGGATACAATGAGCAGTTCTTC.

This clonotype was observed at least ten times. J is TRBJ2-7 and V is TRBV2; no clear D gene. V was trimmed by 5 bases and J by 2 bases, leaving 4 bases between them. CDR3 length equals 11 residues. Germline assignment: CDR1 SNHLY and CDR2 FYNNEI. CDR3 sequence: CASSITYEQYF. CDR3 sequence (DNA): TGTGCCAGCAGTATAACCTACGAGCAGTACTTC.

Comments on this clonotype: This CDR3 is missing its conserved last phenylalanine or tryptophan, likely due to a read error. The DNA is left out, because the CDR3 cannot be placed on it with certainty; the CDR3 is given as TCRdb lists it. This CDR3 is CASSGTDYGYTFGS. V gene TRBV2 combines with J gene TRBJ2-7; TRBD2, the table's D call, was not compared with the DNA. From germline, CDR1 is SNHLY and CDR2 FYNNEI. Including both end residues, the CDR3 is 14 amino acids long.

V and J are TRBV11-2 and TRBJ2-1, with TRBD2 matching over 11 bases. The J call may be faulty, since TRBJ2-7 better matches the DNA end. CDR1 is SGHAT and CDR2 is FQNNGV in the germline V gene. The CDR3 covers 18 residues. The DNA for the CDR3 is TGTGCCAGCAGCAAACGTTTGACTAGCGGGGTCCGAACAGATACGCAGTACTTC. The encoded protein is CASSKRLTSGVRTDTQYF.